These 19 T cell receptor beta chains came from one sample sequenced in a study of blood T cell repertoires in COVID-19. Repertoires were generated with immunoSEQ multiplex PCR, while TCRdb's copy carries only in-frame clones and drops some. This sample has 35,000 to 45,000 clones, with 70% to 80% found just once. The material sequenced was peripheral blood. The receptor source for this set is a man in his fifties or sixties with active COVID-19.

The V and J genes are TRBV2 and TRBJ2-5; D gene unclear. In germline, CDR1 is SNHLY, CDR2 FYNNEI. The CDR3 has 13 residues. Deletions cut 7 bases from V and 2 bases from J, with 11 bases between. In nucleotides, the CDR3 is TGTGCCAGCATATCTCTAGATCAAGAGACCCAGTACTTC. This codes for CASISLDQETQYF. The complete variable domain, with remaining parts taken from reference TRBV2 and TRBJ2-5, reads EPEVTQTPSHQVTQMGQEVILRCVPISNHLYFYWYRQILGQKVEFLVSFYNNEISEKSEIFDDQFSVERPDGSNFTLKIRSTKLEDSAMYFCASISLDQETQYFGPGTRLLVL.

The chain uses TRBV21-1 and TRBJ1-2; the D call of TRBD1 is as the table states it, not checked on the DNA. TRBV21-1 is recorded as a pseudogene. This CDR3 is 16 amino acids long. The CDR3 DNA is TGTGCCAGCAGCAAAGGAAAAAGGACAGGGGGCCCTGGCTACACCTTC. This codes for CASSKGKRTGGPGYTF.

This clone was detected only a few times. The CDR3 loop is CATRAFGNTIYF. The CDR3 nucleotides read TGTGCCACGAGAGCTTTTGGAAACACCATATATTTT. V usage is TRBV19 and J usage is TRBJ1-3; no reliable D call. Per the germline V gene, CDR1 is LNHDA and CDR2 is SQIVND (reference sequence). V was cut by 10 bases and J by 3 bases, with 10 bases left in between. The CDR3 loop spans 12 amino acids. Full variable domain (remainder filled in from reference TRBV19 and TRBJ1-3): DGGITQSPKYLFRKEGQNVTLSCEQNLNHDAMYWYRQDPGQGLRLIYYSQIVNDFQKGDIAEGYSVSREKKESFPLTVTSAQKNPTAFYLCATRAFGNTIYFGEGSWLTVV.

This clone showed up just a few times. V gene TRBV7-9 combines with J gene TRBJ2-6; 7 bases are shared with TRBD1. There are 17 residues in the CDR3. Germline V lookup: CDR1 SEHNR, CDR2 FQNEAQ (reference sequence). J was trimmed by 0 bases and V by 5 bases; bases with no gene match: 7. The CDR3 DNA reads as TGTGCCAGCAGCCCGGGACAGCTTTTCTCTGGGGCCAACGTCCTGACTTTC. Translated: CASSPGQLFSGANVLTF.

The rearrangement links TRBV28 to TRBJ1-3; 8 bases agree with TRBD1. V shed 4 bases, J shed 2 bases, and the junction held 1 base outside the gene matches. This CDR3 has 14 residues. The germline CDR1 and CDR2 sequences are MDHEN and SYDVKM. CDR3 amino acids: CASSSGGPGNTIYF. CDR3 bases: TGTGCCAGCAGTTCAGGGGGCCCTGGAAACACCATATATTTT.

The V call is TRBV4-3, the J call TRBJ1-6; D gene uncertain. The CDR3 spans 18 residues. Trimming left V 0 bases short and J 0 bases short, with 12 bases between. Germline loops: CDR1 LGHNA, CDR2 YSLEER. CDR3 in amino acids: CASSQDRVASSYNSPLHF. The CDR3 DNA reads as TGCGCCAGCAGCCAAGATCGGGTCGCGAGCTCCTATAATTCACCCCTCCACTTT.

V and J are TRBV10-2 and TRBJ2-3; TRBD1 matches at 8 bases. With 6 bases clipped from V and 4 bases from J, the junction kept 6 bases outside the gene matches. CDR3 length equals 14 residues. The germline V gene encodes CDR1 WSHSY and CDR2 SAAADI. CDR3 sequence reads: CASSFGQGSDTQYF. CDR3 nucleotides: TGCGCCAGCAGCTTCGGACAGGGATCAGATACGCAGTATTTT.

This clone was counted between two and nine times. This rearrangement joins TRBV4-1 to TRBJ1-2, with D perhaps matching TRBD1 (6 bases). Germline values: CDR1 MGHRA, CDR2 YSYEKL. The CDR3 spans 14 residues. With 1 base removed from V and 5 bases from J, the gap between germline ends came to 11 bases. The CDR3 sequence is CASSQALGGYGYTF. CDR3 coding DNA: TGCGCCAGCAGCCAAGCCCTAGGGGGATATGGCTACACCTTC.

The rearrangement links TRBV9 to TRBJ2-1; TRBD2 aligns across 9 bases. J was trimmed by 6 bases and V by 2 bases; bases with no gene match: 12. This CDR3 is built from 17 residues. CDR1 and CDR2 (germline): SGDLS, YYNGEE. CDR3 sequence (DNA): TGTGCCAGCAGCGTGCCCAGTGGCGGGGGGGCGTCCAATGAGCAGTTCTTC. This translates into CASSVPSGGGASNEQFF.

The chain has TRBV19 and TRBJ2-3, with 12 bases that match TRBD2. Germline V gives CDR1 LNHDA, CDR2 SQIVND (reference sequence). V was pared by 5 bases and J by 2 bases, with 5 bases of the junction left unmatched. There are 16 residues in the CDR3. The CDR3, as DNA: TGTGCCAGTAGTCCTGGACTAGCGGGGCTCACAGATACGCAGTATTTT. Translation gives CASSPGLAGLTDTQYF.

The chain has TRBV5-4 and TRBJ2-3; 9 bases are shared with TRBD2. Unmatched junction bases numbered 8, after V lost 0 bases and J lost 0 bases. CDR3 size: 18 residues. Germline V CDR1 and CDR2: SGHNT, YYREEE (reference sequence). The CDR3 reads CASSLGGSGGYSTDTQYF. The CDR3 DNA reads as TGTGCCAGCAGCTTGGGAGGTAGCGGGGGTTATAGCACAGATACGCAGTATTTT.

This clone has just a few counts. This chain joins TRBV7-9 and TRBJ1-1; D is unresolved. Trimming took off 2 bases at V and 6 bases at J, with 10 bases between the two ends. Germline CDR1 is SEHNR and CDR2 is FQNEAQ (reference sequence). The CDR3 is 13 amino acids. CDR3 sequence reads: CASSLRWAAEAFF. As DNA, the CDR3 is TGTGCCAGCAGCTTAAGGTGGGCCGCTGAAGCTTTCTTT.

The chain couples TRBV14 to TRBJ2-7; D not certain. V was clipped by 3 bases and J by 6 bases, with 12 bases between them. Germline V gene data show CDR1 as SGHDN and CDR2 as FVKESK. CDR3 size: 13 residues. The CDR3 region has the DNA TGTGCCAGCAGCCACACAATTACGTCCGAGCAGTACTTC. This gives the protein CASSHTITSEQYF.

This chain uses TRBV18 with TRBJ1-5; 7 bases match TRBD1. From germline, CDR1 is KGHSH and CDR2 LQKENI. Germline trimming cut 4 bases from V and 1 base from J; bases unmatched to any gene: 7. The length of the CDR3 is 16 residues. The CDR3 here is CASSLRQGTSNQPQHF. DNA for the CDR3: TGTGCCAGCTCACTTAGACAGGGTACCAGCAATCAGCCCCAGCATTTT.

The rearrangement uses TRBV29-1 and TRBJ1-2, with TRBD1 as a possible D gene (5 bases). Trimming shortened V by 6 bases and J by 4 bases, and 18 bases separated the two germline ends. The CDR3 sequence is 14 residues long. CDR1 SQVTM and CDR2 ANQGSEA come from the germline V gene. The CDR3 DNA follows: TGCAGCGTGACCGGCGGTGGGGCGCCCTATGGCTACACCTTC. Translating it yields CSVTGGGAPYGYTF.

J is TRBJ2-5 and V is TRBV28; 8 bases line up with TRBD2. The CDR3 spans 12 residues. CDR1 and CDR2 from the germline V gene are MDHEN and SYDVKM. V shed 7 bases, J shed 5 bases, and the junction held 3 bases outside the gene matches. The CDR3 loop is CASTGGEETQYF. As DNA, the CDR3 is TGTGCCAGCACGGGGGGGGAGGAGACCCAGTACTTC.

The chain has TRBV19 and TRBJ1-1, with D uncertain. Per germline, CDR1 LNHDA and CDR2 SQIVND (reference sequence). The CDR3 has 12 amino acids. Trimming stripped 4 bases from V and 6 bases from J, with 9 bases between. CDR3 sequence reads: CASSRQSAEAFF. The CDR3 DNA follows: TGTGCCAGTAGTAGGCAGTCCGCTGAAGCTTTCTTT. The full variable domain, with the rest looked up from reference TRBV19 and TRBJ1-1, is DGGITQSPKYLFRKEGQNVTLSCEQNLNHDAMYWYRQDPGQGLRLIYYSQIVNDFQKGDIAEGYSVSREKKESFPLTVTSAQKNPTAFYLCASSRQSAEAFFGQGTRLTVV.

The V call is TRBV6-1, the J call TRBJ1-3; TRBD1 might be the D (5 bases). The CDR3 length is 13 residues. Looked up from germline, CDR1 is MNHNS and CDR2 is SASEGT. The germline V and J ends were trimmed by 1 base and 9 bases, with 10 bases remaining between them. In DNA form, the CDR3 reads TGTGCCAGCAGTGAAGGTCAGGGAGGCACCATATATTTT. Its translation: CASSEGQGGTIYF.

The V call is TRBV7-3, the J call TRBJ2-3; 12 bases map to TRBD2. This CDR3 region has 15 residues. Trimming took 5 bases from V and 8 from J; bases not matched to a gene: 8. Germline CDR1 SGHTA, CDR2 FQGTGA. In DNA form, the CDR3 reads TGTGCCAGCAGCCTCCGACTAGCGGGAGAGGGTACGCAGTATTTT. Its translation is CASSLRLAGEGTQYF.